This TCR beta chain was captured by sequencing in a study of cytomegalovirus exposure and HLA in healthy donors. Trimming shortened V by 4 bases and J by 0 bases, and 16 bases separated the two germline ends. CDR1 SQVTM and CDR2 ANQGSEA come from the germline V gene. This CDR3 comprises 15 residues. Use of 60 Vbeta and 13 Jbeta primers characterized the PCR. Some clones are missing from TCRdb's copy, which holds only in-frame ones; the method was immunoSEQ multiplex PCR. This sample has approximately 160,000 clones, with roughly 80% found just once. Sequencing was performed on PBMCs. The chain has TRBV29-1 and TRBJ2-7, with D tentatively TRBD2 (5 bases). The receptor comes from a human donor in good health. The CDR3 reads CSVGLGNIFSYEQYF. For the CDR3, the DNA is TGCAGCGTTGGGCTCGGGAACATTTTCTCCTACGAGCAGTACTTC.